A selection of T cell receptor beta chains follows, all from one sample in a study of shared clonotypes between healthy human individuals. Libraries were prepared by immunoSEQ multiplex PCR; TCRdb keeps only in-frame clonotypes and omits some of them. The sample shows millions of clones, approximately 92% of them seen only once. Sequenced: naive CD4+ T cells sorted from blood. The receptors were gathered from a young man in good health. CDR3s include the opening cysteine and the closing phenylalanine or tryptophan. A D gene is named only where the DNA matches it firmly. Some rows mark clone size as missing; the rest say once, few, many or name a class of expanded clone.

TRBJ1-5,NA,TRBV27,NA,TGTGCCAGCAGTTTATTTGGGACTGACAATCAGCCCCAGCATTTT,CASSLFGTDNQPQHF
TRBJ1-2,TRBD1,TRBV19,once,TGTGCCAGCGAATATGGACAGGCTAACTATGGCTACACCTTC,CASEYGQANYGYTF
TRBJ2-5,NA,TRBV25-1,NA,TGTGCCAGCAGTTCACCGTTGGCCCAGTACTTC,CASSSPLAQYF
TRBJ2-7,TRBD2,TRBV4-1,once,TGCGCCCGACAACTAGCGGGAGGATCCTACGAGCAGTACTTC,CARQLAGGSYEQYF
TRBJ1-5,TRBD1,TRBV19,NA,TGTGCCAGTAGTTGGGACAGGGGATATCAGCCCCAGCATTTT,CASSWDRGYQPQHF
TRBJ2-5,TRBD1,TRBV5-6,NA,TGTGCCAGCAGCGGCGGGACAGGGAGAACGGGGGAGACCCAGTACTTC,CASSGGTGRTGETQYF
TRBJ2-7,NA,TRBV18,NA,TGTGCCAGCTCACCCTTGCGGGCCTCCTACGAGCAGTACTTC,CASSPLRASYEQYF
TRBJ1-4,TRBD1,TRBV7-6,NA,TGTGCCAGCAGCCAACAGGGGGTCGGTGAAAAACTGTTTTTT,CASSQQGVGEKLFF
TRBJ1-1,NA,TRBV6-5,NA,TGTGCCAGCAGTTTAGGTCCGGGGAGCACTGAAGCTTTCTTT,CASSLGPGSTEAFF
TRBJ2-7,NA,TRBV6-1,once,TGTGCCAGCAGTGAAGCGACAGGACACCTCTCCTACGAGCAGTACTTC,CASSEATGHLSYEQYF
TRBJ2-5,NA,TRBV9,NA,TGTGCCAGCAGCGCCACGGACGGGAAACAAGAGACCCAGTACTTC,CASSATDGKQETQYF
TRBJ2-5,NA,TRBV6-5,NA,TGTGCCAGCAGTTACGGGACGGTTCAAGAGACCCAGTACTTC,CASSYGTVQETQYF
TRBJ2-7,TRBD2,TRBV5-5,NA,TGTGCCAGCAGCTCCTCTAGCGGGGGTTACTACGAGCAGTACTTC,CASSSSSGGYYEQYF
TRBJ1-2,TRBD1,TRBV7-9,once,TGTGCCAGCAGTTATGACGGACAGGGTGGAGGCTACACCTTC,CASSYDGQGGGYTF
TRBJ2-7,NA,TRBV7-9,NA,TGTGCCAGCAGCTTATACAACGAGCAGTACTTC,CASSLYNEQYF
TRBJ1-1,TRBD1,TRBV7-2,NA,TGTGCCAGCAGCTCACAGACCAGGGGGTCGGGCACTGAAGCTTTCTTT,CASSSQTRGSGTEAFF
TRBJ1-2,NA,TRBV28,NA,TGTGCCAGCAGTTTGCAGTACAGCTACACCTTC,CASSLQYSYTF
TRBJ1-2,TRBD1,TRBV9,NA,TGTGCCAGCAGCGTTCACCCGGGACAGGGAGACTATGGCTACACCTTC,CASSVHPGQGDYGYTF
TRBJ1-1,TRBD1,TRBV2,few,TGTGCCAGCAGTGAAGTACGACAGGGTGAAGCTTTCTTT,CASSEVRQGEAFF
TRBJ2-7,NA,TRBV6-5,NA,TGTGCCAGCAGCCGAGGTCGGGGTACTCACGAGCAGTACTTC,CASSRGRGTHEQYF
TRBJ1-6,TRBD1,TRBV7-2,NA,TGTGCCAGCAACACCCGACAGGGGATTGGTTCACCCCTCCACTTT,CASNTRQGIGSPLHF
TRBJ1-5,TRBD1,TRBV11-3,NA,TGTGCCAGCAGCTCAGCTGCTGGACAGGGCCAAGATCAGCCCCAGCATTTT,CASSSAAGQGQDQPQHF
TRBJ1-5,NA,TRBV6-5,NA,TGTGCCAGCAGTTACACCCCCGGGCAGCCCCAGCATTTT,CASSYTPGQPQHF
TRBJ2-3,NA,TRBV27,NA,TGTGCCAGCAGTCCCCGGGGAGACACGCAGTATTTT,CASSPRGDTQYF
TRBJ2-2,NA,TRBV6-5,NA,TGTGCCAGCAGTTTGGGACTTCCACCGAACACCGGGGAGCTGTTTTTT,CASSLGLPPNTGELFF
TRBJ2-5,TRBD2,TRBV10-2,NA,TGCGCCAGCAGGCGAGGCGGGAGGGGAGAGACCCAGTACTTC,CASRRGGRGETQYF
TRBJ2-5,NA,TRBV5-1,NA,TGCGCCAGCAGCTTAAACTCATGGGATCGGGAGACCCAGTACTTC,CASSLNSWDRETQYF
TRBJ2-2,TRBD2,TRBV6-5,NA,TGTGCCAGCGGTCGCGGGAGGATGGGAAACGGGGAGCTGTTTTTT,CASGRGRMGNGELFF
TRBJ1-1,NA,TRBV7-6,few,TGTGCCAGCAGCTTACAAGGGGATAGAGCTGAAGCTTTCTTT,CASSLQGDRAEAFF
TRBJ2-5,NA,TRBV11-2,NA,TGTGCCAGCAGTCGTAACGGAGGTAACAGTTTGGCCCAGTACTTC,CASSRNGGNSLAQYF
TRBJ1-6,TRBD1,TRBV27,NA,TGTGCCAGCAGTCTCCGGGACAGCTCTTCACCCCTCCACTTT,CASSLRDSSSPLHF
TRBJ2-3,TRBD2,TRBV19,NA,TGTGCCAGTAGTATAACTAGCGGGGGGGCCGGTTTCACAGATACGCAGTATTTT,CASSITSGGAGFTDTQYF
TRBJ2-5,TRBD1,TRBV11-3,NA,TGTGCCAGCAGCCCCGGGACAGGGGGCGGGGAGACCCAGTACTTC,CASSPGTGGGETQYF
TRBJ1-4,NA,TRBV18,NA,TGTGCCAGCTCACCCCCAGGGAAGGCTAATGAAAAACTGTTTTTT,CASSPPGKANEKLFF
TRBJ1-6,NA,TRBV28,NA,TGTGCCAGCAGTGTAGGGGGAATCGATAATTCACCCCTCCACTTT,CASSVGGIDNSPLHF
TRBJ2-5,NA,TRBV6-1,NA,TGTGCCAGCAGGCGCAGGGGAACCGAGACCCAGTACTTC,CASRRRGTETQYF
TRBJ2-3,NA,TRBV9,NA,TGTGCCAGCAGCGACGTCAGGGGCACAGATACGCAGTATTTT,CASSDVRGTDTQYF
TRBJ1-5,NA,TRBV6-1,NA,TGTGCCAGCAGTGAGGCGGGTAGCAATCAGCCCCAGCATTTT,CASSEAGSNQPQHF
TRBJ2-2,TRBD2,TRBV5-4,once,TGTGCCAGCAGCTTAGCTAGCGGGAACACCGGGGAGCTGTTTTTT,CASSLASGNTGELFF
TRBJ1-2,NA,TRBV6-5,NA,TGTGCCAGCAGTCTACTTCGAGGTTATGGCTACACCTTC,CASSLLRGYGYTF
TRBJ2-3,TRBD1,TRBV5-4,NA,TGTGCCAGCAGACAGGGGGGCGCTGATACGCAGTATTTT,CASRQGGADTQYF